These 21 T cell receptor beta chains originate from one sample sequenced in a study of shared clonotypes between healthy human individuals. Profiled with immunoSEQ multiplex PCR; TCRdb holds only in-frame clones, not every one. The sample lists roughly 2,000,000 clones; approximately 95% were seen once. CD45RO-negative, CCR7-positively selected cells formed the naive CD8 fraction, excluding terminally differentiated effector memory CD45RA+ cells. Sequenced: naive CD8+ T cells sorted from blood. Receptors originate from a man aged 18 to 29 in good health.

The V and J genes are TRBV5-1 and TRBJ2-7; possible D gene TRBD1, 6 bases. This CDR3 is 15 amino acids long. Trimming removed 0 bases at V and 3 bases at J, with 13 bases between. CDR1 is SGHRS and CDR2 is YFSETQ in the germline V gene. The CDR3 region has the DNA TGCGCCAGCAGCTTGGCCTGGGACACCAACTACGAGCAGTACTTC. Translation: CASSLAWDTNYEQYF.

The J gene is TRBJ2-3, the V gene TRBV27; the D gene could be TRBD1 or TRBD2 (6 bases each). This CDR3 spans 14 amino acids. Germline loops: CDR1 MNHEY, CDR2 SMNVEV (reference sequence). Trimming removed 8 bases at V and 6 bases at J, with 18 bases between. As DNA, the CDR3 is TGTGCCAGCCATCTAGTGGGGGCGGGGGATACGCAGTATTTT. Residues: CASHLVGAGDTQYF.

The V and J genes are TRBV27 and TRBJ2-5; the D gene is possibly TRBD2 (7 bases). Germline V lookup: CDR1 MNHEY, CDR2 SMNVEV (reference sequence). V shed 5 bases and J shed 9 bases, with 25 bases lying between them. The CDR3 consists of 16 residues. The CDR3 sequence is CASSHLQDTKGGAQYF. CDR3 DNA: TGTGCCAGCAGTCACCTACAGGATACCAAGGGGGGGGCCCAGTACTTC.

This chain uses TRBV5-4 with TRBJ2-7; TRBD2 aligns across 11 bases. There are 15 residues in the CDR3. Germline V gene lookup returns CDR1 SGHNT and CDR2 YYREEE (reference sequence). Trimming removed 0 bases from V and 6 bases from J; junction bases left unmatched: 5. The CDR3 loop is CASSLALAGVGEQYF. The CDR3 DNA reads TGTGCCAGCAGCTTGGCACTAGCGGGAGTTGGCGAGCAGTACTTC.

The chain combines TRBV13 with TRBJ2-3; 9 positions agree with TRBD2. Germline CDR1 and CDR2: PRHDT and FYEKMQ (reference sequence). V was pared by 5 bases and J by 1 base, with 4 bases of the junction left unmatched. The CDR3 totals 15 residues. CDR3 loop: CASSPLAGGTDTQYF. In DNA, the CDR3 is TGTGCCAGCAGCCCACTAGCGGGTGGCACAGATACGCAGTATTTT. The complete variable domain, with remaining parts taken from reference TRBV13 and TRBJ2-3, reads AAGVIQSPRHLIKEKRETATLKCYPIPRHDTVYWYQQGPGQDPQFLISFYEKMQSDKGSIPDRFSAQQFSDYHSELNMSSLELGDSALYFCASSPLAGGTDTQYFGPGTRLTVL.

The genes are TRBV6-6 and TRBJ2-1, with D possibly matching TRBD2 (6 bases). Germline assignment: CDR1 MNHNY and CDR2 SVGAGI (reference sequence). V gave up 4 bases and J gave up 8 bases, with 9 bases separating them. The CDR3 totals 12 residues. The CDR3 DNA reads as TGTGCCAGCAGTTCTCCTAGCGATGAGCAGTTCTTC. It translates to CASSSPSDEQFF.

The V and J genes are TRBV18 and TRBJ2-5, with TRBD2 matching 10 bases. Germline V gene lookup returns CDR1 KGHSH and CDR2 LQKENI. This CDR3 contains 15 residues. J lost 2 bases, V lost 10 bases, and 10 bases had no gene match. This CDR3 is CATSFLAGAQETQYF. Written as DNA, the CDR3 is TGTGCCACCTCTTTTCTAGCGGGGGCACAAGAGACCCAGTACTTC.

The chain carries TRBV9 and TRBJ1-6; TRBD1 matches at 7 bases. Unmatched junction bases numbered 9, after V lost 0 bases and J lost 3 bases. There are 18 residues in the CDR3. Germline CDR1 reads SGDLS; CDR2 reads YYNGEE. The CDR3 is CASSVGDRTTLYNSPLHF. CDR3 sequence (DNA): TGTGCCAGCAGCGTAGGGGACAGAACTACCCTCTATAATTCACCCCTCCACTTT.

This clone is a singleton in its sample. This chain's CDR3 is CASSLGGNIQYF. The CDR3 coding sequence is TGTGCCAGCAGCCTGGGGGGAAACATTCAGTACTTC. The genes are TRBV5-6 and TRBJ2-4; D possibly corresponds to TRBD2 (6 bases). The germline V and J ends were trimmed by 4 bases and 6 bases, with 8 bases remaining between them. The germline gives CDR1 SGHDT, CDR2 YYEEEE. The CDR3 spans 12 residues.

The rearrangement joins TRBV7-9 to TRBJ2-1; 10 bases are shared with TRBD2. The CDR3 covers 13 residues. From germline, CDR1 is SEHNR and CDR2 FQNEAQ (reference sequence). V was clipped by 2 bases and J by 8 bases; unmatched bases: 0. CDR3 nucleotides: TGTGCCAGCAGCTTACTAGCGGGAGATGAGCAGTTCTTC. Its translation is CASSLLAGDEQFF.

The chain is built from TRBV6-1 and TRBJ2-4, with D possibly being TRBD1 (6 bases). Trimming cost V 2 bases and J 9 bases, with 8 bases left between them. This CDR3 spans 12 amino acids. CDR1 and CDR2 (germline): MNHNS, SASEGT. Here the CDR3 DNA reads TGTGCCAGCAGTGAACTAGGGGGCATTCAGTACTTC. Translated: CASSELGGIQYF.

CDR3 sequence reads: CASGLVKPPYRGGNNEQFF. As DNA, the CDR3 is TGTGCTAGTGGTTTGGTAAAACCTCCCTACAGGGGAGGGAACAATGAGCAGTTCTTC. The V and J genes are TRBV12-5 and TRBJ2-1, with D tentatively TRBD1 or TRBD2 (7 bases each). Germline assignment: CDR1 LGHNT and CDR2 FRNRAP. CDR3 length equals 19 residues. Deletions cut 0 bases from V and 5 bases from J, with 23 bases between.

This clone was detected once. The chain uses TRBV27 and TRBJ2-5, with TRBD1 as a possible D gene (6 bases). This CDR3 has 14 residues. The germline V and J ends were trimmed by 4 bases and 1 base, with 10 bases remaining between them. Per germline, CDR1 MNHEY and CDR2 SMNVEV (reference sequence). CDR3 in DNA: TGTGCCAGCAGTTACACAGGGCCCCAAGAGACCCAGTACTTC. It translates to CASSYTGPQETQYF.

As for this clone: Other nucleotide sequences from this sample produce the same CDR3. The chain links TRBV4-1 to TRBJ2-5; tentative D call: TRBD2 (6 bases). Per germline, CDR1 MGHRA and CDR2 YSYEKL. V lost 3 bases, J lost 5 bases, and 13 bases lay in between. This CDR3 contains 14 residues. In DNA, the CDR3 is TGCGCCAGCAGCCACCGACTAGGAGGTGAGACCCAGTACTTC. It is translated as CASSHRLGGETQYF.

The rearrangement joins TRBV13 to TRBJ2-1, with a tentative D call TRBD2 (5 bases). The germline CDR1 and CDR2 sequences are PRHDT and FYEKMQ (reference sequence). V lost 2 bases and J 6 bases, leaving 11 bases between the germline ends. The length of the CDR3 is 14 residues. CDR3 in DNA: TGTGCCAGCAGCTTAAGCCTAGCTAGCAATGAGCAGTTCTTC. It encodes CASSLSLASNEQFF.

This clone appeared once. This sequence joins TRBV6-5 and TRBJ2-7; 9 positions agree with TRBD1. The trim removed 8 bases at V and 5 bases at J, leaving 10 bases unmatched. CDR3 length: 14 residues. Germline V lookup: CDR1 MNHEY, CDR2 SVGAGI. CDR3 amino acids: CASQPGQGFHEQYF. The CDR3 coding sequence is TGTGCCAGCCAACCGGGACAGGGTTTCCACGAGCAGTACTTC.

The chain has TRBV12-5 and TRBJ2-7, with TRBD1 matching 7 bases. Germline V lookup: CDR1 LGHNT, CDR2 FRNRAP. The CDR3 contains 16 residues. V trimming: 6 bases; J trimming: 4 bases; junction bases outside the gene matches: 15. CDR3 region: CASGPGQPSFPYEQYF. The CDR3 DNA reads as TGTGCTAGTGGGCCGGGACAGCCGTCTTTCCCATACGAGCAGTACTTC.

The chain carries TRBV10-3 and TRBJ1-1, with TRBD1 matching over 8 bases. Germline V lookup: CDR1 ENHRY, CDR2 SYGVKD. The CDR3 runs 15 residues. V dropped 2 bases and J dropped 1; count of bases not matched to a gene: 3. The CDR3 DNA reads as TGTGCCATCAGTGAGACAGGGGGGTCGAACACTGAAGCTTTCTTT. It specifies CAISETGGSNTEAFF.

The V and J genes are TRBV27 and TRBJ1-5, with no clear D. Germline CDR1 reads MNHEY; CDR2 reads SMNVEV (reference sequence). The V end was cut by 3 bases, the J end by 0 bases, with 9 bases between. The CDR3 loop spans 15 amino acids. This chain's CDR3 is CASSLALYSNQPQHF. In nucleotides, the CDR3 is TGTGCCAGCAGTTTGGCCCTTTATAGCAATCAGCCCCAGCATTTT.

This chain joins TRBV19 and TRBJ2-1; TRBD2 is a possible D gene (5 bases). The CDR3 totals 15 residues. V was shortened by 5 bases and J by 7 bases, with 18 bases between the two germline ends. Per the germline V gene, CDR1 is LNHDA and CDR2 is SQIVND (reference sequence). The CDR3 nucleotides are TGTGCCAGTAGTCTTAGGGAGCAGGTCCGGAATGAGCAGTTCTTC. Translation gives CASSLREQVRNEQFF.

This chain connects TRBV2 to TRBJ2-5; TRBD2 matches at 15 bases. J was trimmed by 1 base and V by 4 bases; bases with no gene match: 7. This CDR3 has 18 residues. CDR1 and CDR2 (germline): SNHLY, FYNNEI. Written as DNA, the CDR3 is TGTGCCAGCAGTGGGACTAGCGGGAGGGCCAGACGCCAAGAGACCCAGTACTTC. This gives the protein CASSGTSGRARRQETQYF.